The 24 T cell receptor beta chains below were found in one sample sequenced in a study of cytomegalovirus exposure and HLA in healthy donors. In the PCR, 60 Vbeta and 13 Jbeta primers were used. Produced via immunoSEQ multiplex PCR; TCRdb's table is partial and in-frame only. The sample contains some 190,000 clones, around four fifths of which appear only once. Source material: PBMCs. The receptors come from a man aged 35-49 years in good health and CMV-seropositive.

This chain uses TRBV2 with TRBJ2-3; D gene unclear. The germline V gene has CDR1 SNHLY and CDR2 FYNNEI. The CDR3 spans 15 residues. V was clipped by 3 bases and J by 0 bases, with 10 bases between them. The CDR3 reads CASSDSSLSTDTQYF. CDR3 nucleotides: TGTGCCAGCAGTGATTCCTCCCTCAGCACAGATACGCAGTATTTT.

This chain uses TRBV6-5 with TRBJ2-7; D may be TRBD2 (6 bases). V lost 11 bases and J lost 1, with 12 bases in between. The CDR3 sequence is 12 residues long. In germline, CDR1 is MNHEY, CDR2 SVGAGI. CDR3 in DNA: TGTGCCGCCGCCGGGGGTTCCTACGAGCAGTACTTC. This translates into CAAAGGSYEQYF.

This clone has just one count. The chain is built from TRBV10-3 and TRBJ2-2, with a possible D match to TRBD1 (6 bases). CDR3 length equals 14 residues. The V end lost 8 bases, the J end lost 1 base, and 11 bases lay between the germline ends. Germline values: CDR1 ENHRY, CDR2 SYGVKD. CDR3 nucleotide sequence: TGTGCCATCTCGGACAGCCTGAACACCGGGGAGCTGTTTTTT. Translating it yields CAISDSLNTGELFF.

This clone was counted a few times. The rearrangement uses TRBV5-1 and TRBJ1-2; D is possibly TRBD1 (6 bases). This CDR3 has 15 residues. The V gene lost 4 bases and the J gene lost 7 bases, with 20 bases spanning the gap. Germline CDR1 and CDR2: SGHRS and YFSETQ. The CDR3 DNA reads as TGCGCCAGCAGCCGGCTGCAGGGGAAATTCGCTGGCTACACCTTC. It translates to CASSRLQGKFAGYTF.

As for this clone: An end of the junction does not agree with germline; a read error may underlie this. CDR3 nucleotides: TGTGCCAGCAGTCGTCTCGGGATAGCCAAAAACAGTCAGTACTTC. It translates to CASSRLGIAKNSQYF. The chain links TRBV28 to TRBJ2-4; tentatively, D is TRBD2 (5 bases). The length of the CDR3 is 15 residues. Germline-derived CDR1 and CDR2 are MDHEN and SYDVKM.

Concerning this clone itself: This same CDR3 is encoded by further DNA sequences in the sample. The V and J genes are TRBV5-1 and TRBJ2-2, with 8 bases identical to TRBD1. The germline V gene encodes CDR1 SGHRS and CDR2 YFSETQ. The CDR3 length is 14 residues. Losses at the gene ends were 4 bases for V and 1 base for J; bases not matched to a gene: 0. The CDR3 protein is CASSGTGNTGELFF. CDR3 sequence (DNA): TGCGCCAGCAGCGGGACAGGGAACACCGGGGAGCTGTTTTTT.

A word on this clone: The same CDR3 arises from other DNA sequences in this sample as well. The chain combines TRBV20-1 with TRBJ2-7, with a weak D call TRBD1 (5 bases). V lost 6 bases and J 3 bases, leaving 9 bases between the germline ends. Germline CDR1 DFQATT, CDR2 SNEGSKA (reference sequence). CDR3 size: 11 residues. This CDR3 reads CSARQGYEQYF. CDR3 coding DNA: TGCAGTGCCCGGCAGGGCTACGAGCAGTACTTC.

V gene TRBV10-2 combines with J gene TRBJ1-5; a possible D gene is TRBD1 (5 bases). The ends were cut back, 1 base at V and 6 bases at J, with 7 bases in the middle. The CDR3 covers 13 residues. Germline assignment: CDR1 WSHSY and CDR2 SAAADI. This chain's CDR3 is CASSEFRAQPQHF. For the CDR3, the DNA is TGCGCCAGCAGTGAGTTCAGGGCTCAGCCCCAGCATTTT.

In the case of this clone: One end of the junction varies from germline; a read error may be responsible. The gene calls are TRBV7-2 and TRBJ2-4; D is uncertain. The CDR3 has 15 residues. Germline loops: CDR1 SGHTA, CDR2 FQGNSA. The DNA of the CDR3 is TGTGCCAGCAGCTTAGGGAAGGAATACAAAAACAGTCAGTACTTC. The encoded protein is CASSLGKEYKNSQYF.

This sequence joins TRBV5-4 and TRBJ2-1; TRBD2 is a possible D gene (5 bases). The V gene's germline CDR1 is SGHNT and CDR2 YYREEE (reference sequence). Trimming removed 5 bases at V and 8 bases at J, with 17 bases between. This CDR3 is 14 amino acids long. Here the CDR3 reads CASRLEVGSYEQFF. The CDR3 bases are TGTGCCAGCAGACTGGAGGTAGGATCGTATGAGCAGTTCTTC.

The CDR3 DNA sequence: TGCAGCGTTGAAAAACGACAGGGATACCAAGAGACCCAGTACTTC. It is translated as CSVEKRQGYQETQYF. The chain couples TRBV29-1 to TRBJ2-5, with 7 positions matching TRBD1. This CDR3 is 15 amino acids long. Germline lookup yields CDR1 SQVTM and CDR2 ANQGSEA. With 2 bases clipped from V and 0 bases from J, the junction kept 6 bases outside the gene matches.

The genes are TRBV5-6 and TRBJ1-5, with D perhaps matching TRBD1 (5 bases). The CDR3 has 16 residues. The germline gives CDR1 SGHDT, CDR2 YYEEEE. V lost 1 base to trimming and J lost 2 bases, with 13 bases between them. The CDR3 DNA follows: TGTGCCAGCAGCTTGTGGGGGGTAGGGGGCAATCAGCCCCAGCATTTT. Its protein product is CASSLWGVGGNQPQHF. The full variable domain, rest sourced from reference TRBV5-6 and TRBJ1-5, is DAGVTQSPTHLIKTRGQQVTLRCSPKSGHDTVSWYQQALGQGPQFIFQYYEEEERQRGNFPDRFSGHQFPNYSSELNVNALLLGDSALYLCASSLWGVGGNQPQHFGDGTRLSIL.

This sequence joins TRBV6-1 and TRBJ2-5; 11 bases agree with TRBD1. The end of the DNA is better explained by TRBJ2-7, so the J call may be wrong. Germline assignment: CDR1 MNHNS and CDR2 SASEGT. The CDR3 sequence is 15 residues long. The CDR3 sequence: CASSQDRGRTNEQYF. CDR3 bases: TGTGCCAGCAGCCAGGACAGGGGGCGCACCAACGAGCAGTACTTC.

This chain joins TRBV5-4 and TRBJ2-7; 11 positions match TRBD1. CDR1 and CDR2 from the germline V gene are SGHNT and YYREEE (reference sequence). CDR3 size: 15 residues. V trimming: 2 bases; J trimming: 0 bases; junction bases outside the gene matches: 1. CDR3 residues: CASSFGTGGSYEQYF. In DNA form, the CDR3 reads TGTGCCAGCAGCTTTGGGACAGGGGGCTCCTACGAGCAGTACTTC.

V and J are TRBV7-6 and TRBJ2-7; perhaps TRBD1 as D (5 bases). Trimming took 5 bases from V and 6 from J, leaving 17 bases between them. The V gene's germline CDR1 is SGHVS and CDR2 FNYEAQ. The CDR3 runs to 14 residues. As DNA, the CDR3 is TGTGCCAGCAGCACAGGACCCTTTTCCCGCGAGCAGTACTTC. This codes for CASSTGPFSREQYF.

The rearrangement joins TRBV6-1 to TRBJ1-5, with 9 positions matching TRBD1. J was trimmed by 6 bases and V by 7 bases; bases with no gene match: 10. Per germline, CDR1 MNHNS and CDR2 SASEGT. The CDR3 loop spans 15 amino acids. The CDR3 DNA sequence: TGTGCCAGCAATGCATGGGGGACAGGGCTTCAGCCCCAGCATTTT. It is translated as CASNAWGTGLQPQHF.

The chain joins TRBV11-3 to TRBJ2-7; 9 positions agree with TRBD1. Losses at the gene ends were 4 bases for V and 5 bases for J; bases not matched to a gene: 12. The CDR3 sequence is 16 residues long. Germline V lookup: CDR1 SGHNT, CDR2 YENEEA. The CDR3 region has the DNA TGTGCCAGCAGCTCAAATACAGGGGGCGGAGGGAACGAGCAGTACTTC. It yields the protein CASSSNTGGGGNEQYF.

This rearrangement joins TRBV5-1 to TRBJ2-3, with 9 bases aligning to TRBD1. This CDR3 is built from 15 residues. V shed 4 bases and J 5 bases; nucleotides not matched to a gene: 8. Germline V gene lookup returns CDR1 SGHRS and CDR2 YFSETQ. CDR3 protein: CASSLGTGYGDTQYF. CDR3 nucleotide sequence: TGCGCCAGCAGCCTCGGGACAGGGTATGGAGATACGCAGTATTTT.

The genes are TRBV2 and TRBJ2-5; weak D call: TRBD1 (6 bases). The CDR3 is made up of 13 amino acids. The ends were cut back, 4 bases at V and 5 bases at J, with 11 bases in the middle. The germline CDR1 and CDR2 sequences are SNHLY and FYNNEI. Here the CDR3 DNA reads TGTGCCAGCAGTGTGAACAGGGCGGAGACCCAGTACTTC. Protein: CASSVNRAETQYF.

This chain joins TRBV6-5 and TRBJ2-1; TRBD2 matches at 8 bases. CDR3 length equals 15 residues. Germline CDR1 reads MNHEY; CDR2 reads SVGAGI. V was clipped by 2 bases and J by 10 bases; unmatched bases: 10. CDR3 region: CASSYVGLVLNEQFF. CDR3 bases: TGTGCCAGCAGTTACGTGGGACTAGTACTCAACGAGCAGTTCTTC.

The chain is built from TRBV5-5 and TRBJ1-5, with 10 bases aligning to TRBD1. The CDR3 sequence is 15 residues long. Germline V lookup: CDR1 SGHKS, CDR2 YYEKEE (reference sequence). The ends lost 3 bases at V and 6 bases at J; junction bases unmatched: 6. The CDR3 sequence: CASSYTDRGPQPQHF. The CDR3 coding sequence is TGTGCCAGCAGCTACACCGACAGGGGGCCTCAGCCCCAGCATTTT.

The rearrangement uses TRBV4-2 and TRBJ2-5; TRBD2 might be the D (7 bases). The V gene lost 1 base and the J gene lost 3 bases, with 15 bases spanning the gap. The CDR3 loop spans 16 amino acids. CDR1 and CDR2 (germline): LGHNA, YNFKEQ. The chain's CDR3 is CASSQASGGGEETQYF. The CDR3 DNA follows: TGTGCCAGCAGCCAAGCTAGCGGAGGGGGGGAAGAGACCCAGTACTTC.

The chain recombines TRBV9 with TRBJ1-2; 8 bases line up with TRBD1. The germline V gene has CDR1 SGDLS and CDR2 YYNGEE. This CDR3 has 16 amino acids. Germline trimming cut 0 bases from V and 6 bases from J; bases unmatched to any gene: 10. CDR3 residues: CASSVARTGPGNGYTF. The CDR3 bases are TGTGCCAGCAGCGTAGCTCGGACAGGGCCGGGGAATGGCTACACCTTC.

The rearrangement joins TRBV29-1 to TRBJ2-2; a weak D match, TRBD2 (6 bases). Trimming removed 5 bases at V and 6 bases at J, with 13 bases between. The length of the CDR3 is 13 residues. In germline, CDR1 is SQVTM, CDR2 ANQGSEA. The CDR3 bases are TGCAGCGTTCAGGGCGGGACTGCCGGGGAGCTGTTTTTT. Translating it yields CSVQGGTAGELFF.